The rows below give T cell receptor beta chains drawn from one sample of a study of coeliac disease. The repertoire was sequenced with immunoSEQ multiplex PCR; TCRdb's copy has only in-frame clones and lacks some. Of a few thousand clones listed, 65% to 85% are singletons. The sample comprised lamina propria lymphocytes from the gut. These receptors all come from a woman under 30 with active celiac disease. CDR3s include the opening cysteine and the closing phenylalanine or tryptophan. The D gene is left open where the match is weak. Size values are once, few and many counts, or a class for expanded clones, and some rows have none.

d_call	v_call	clone_size	j_call	cdr3_nt	cdr3_aa
.	TRBV9	.	TRBJ2-6	TGTGCCAGCAGCGTAGCAGGCTCTGGGGCCAACGTCCTGACTTTC	CASSVAGSGANVLTF
.	TRBV7-9	.	TRBJ1-5	TGTGCCAGCAGCCCCCAATCACCGAGTCAGCCCCAGCATTTT	CASSPQSPSQPQHF
.	TRBV7-9	.	TRBJ2-2	TGTGCCAGCAACCCGGCGTGGCAGGGTATGACCGGGGAGCTGTTTTTT	CASNPAWQGMTGELFF
TRBD1	TRBV7-2	.	TRBJ1-2	TGTGCCAGCAGCTTCCGGGACAGGGACTTTTTTGGCTACACCTTC	CASSFRDRDFFGYTF
.	TRBV15	.	TRBJ2-7	TGTGCCACTGGAGAACAGGGAAACGAGCAGTACTTC	CATGEQGNEQYF
TRBD2	TRBV19	.	TRBJ2-1	TGTGCCAGTAGTATTAAAGCGGGGGAGTACAATGAGCAGTTCTTC	CASSIKAGEYNEQFF
TRBD2	TRBV6-5	.	TRBJ2-5	TGTGCCAGCAGTTACTCCCGGACTAGGCAAGAGACCCAGTACTTC	CASSYSRTRQETQYF
TRBD1	TRBV9	once	TRBJ2-7	TGTGCCAGCAGCCCCCGGACAGGGGCAAGGGACGAGCAGTACTTC	CASSPRTGARDEQYF
TRBD1	TRBV27	.	TRBJ2-7	TGTGCCAGCAGGGTGGGGGGACAGGGAGCGTACGAGCAGTACTTC	CASRVGGQGAYEQYF
.	TRBV30	.	TRBJ1-2	TGTGCCTGGAGTCTTAACTATGGCTACACCTTC	CAWSLNYGYTF
.	TRBV18	.	TRBJ2-7	TGTGCCAGCTCACCATCGGGGGGCAGCTCCTACGAGCAGTACTTC	CASSPSGGSSYEQYF
.	TRBV2	.	TRBJ1-2	TGTGCCACGCAAGTAGTCCGAAGACTTTATGGCTACACCTTC	CATQVVRRLYGYTF